These T cell receptor beta chains were read from a single sample in a study of beta chain features in type 1 diabetes. The method was immunoSEQ multiplex PCR; TCRdb's version includes in-frame clones alone and lacks a portion of them. The sample lists under 900,000 clones, about 17% occurring once. What was sequenced was naive CD4+ T cells from blood. The receptors here all came from a woman younger than 30 in good health. Each CDR3 is given without its conserved first and last residue.

v_call	j_call	cdr3_aa
TRBV20-1	TRBJ2-1	STLSSGMSL
TRBV4-3	TRBJ2-7	ASSHTGTSGSYEQY
TRBV4-3	TRBJ2-7	ASSQVRSPETYEQY
TRBV27	TRBJ1-1	ASSLSPVLNTEAF
TRBV7-9	TRBJ2-2	ASTSRGGQSFSLTGELF
TRBV10-3	TRBJ1-6	AIGQGGLSPLH
TRBV6-1	TRBJ1-5	ASDRDHQPQH
TRBV5-4	TRBJ2-1	ASSLVDNEQF
TRBV4-3	TRBJ2-7	ASSQDRLNLPNEQY
TRBV7-9	TRBJ2-3	ASSPRISTDTQY
TRBV6-5	TRBJ2-3	ASSYSRPSDTQY
TRBV28	TRBJ1-1	ASSGTASAF
TRBV7-8	TRBJ2-7	ASSMRLAGTDEQY
TRBV2	TRBJ2-5	ASSWGGSETQY
TRBV19	TRBJ2-6	ASNPIASGANVLT
TRBV7-9	TRBJ1-1	ASSFQTGMNTEAF
TRBV9	TRBJ2-3	ASSVGHDSETDTQY
TRBV7-9	TRBJ1-1	ASSLNPTGNTEAF
TRBV7-2	TRBJ2-3	ASASNGGSAVDTQY
TRBV5-1	TRBJ2-1	ASSGHNEQF
TRBV28	TRBJ1-1	ASSLDALNTEAF
TRBV28	TRBJ1-2	ASSFHRGYT
TRBV27	TRBJ2-1	ASSSPSGSVDEQF
TRBV4-3	TRBJ1-5	ASSQDSAQPQH
TRBV6-6	TRBJ2-1	ASSRLAGDYEQF